This T cell receptor beta chain stems from a study of blood T cell repertoires in COVID-19. Overall study: The United States, Italy and Spain provided the acute and convalescent COVID-19 samples.

Some clones are missing from TCRdb's copy, which holds only in-frame ones; the method was immunoSEQ multiplex PCR. Of 400,000 to 550,000 clones in the sample, around 89% were seen once. The ends lost 2 bases at V and 7 bases at J; junction bases unmatched: 3. CDR1 and CDR2 (germline): MNHEY, SMNVEV (reference sequence). CDR3 size: 15 residues. The sequencing input was peripheral blood. The sequence was obtained from a woman aged 30 to 39 with acute or convalescent COVID-19. The chain has TRBV27 and TRBJ1-5; 12 bases map to TRBD1. The CDR3 coding sequence is TGTGCCAGCAGTTTAGGGACAGGGGGCTTGCAGCCCCAGCATTTT. It is translated as CASSLGTGGLQPQHF.